The 3 T cell receptor beta chains in this list originate from one sample, sequenced in a study of T cells after yellow fever vaccination. A single record per CDR3 protein comes from TCRdb applying MiXCR to the 5' RACE reads. The sample shows under 700,000 distinct CDR3 sequences, around a sixth of them seen only once. The sample in question was PBMCs, obtained 4 to 6 days after the first yellow fever vaccination. These receptors all come from a man aged 18 to 29 who received the YFV17D yellow fever vaccine.

The CDR3 reads CASSFQLAGGDTQYF. In nucleotides, the CDR3 is TGCGCCAGCAGCTTCCAACTAGCGGGGGGAGATACGCAGTATTTT. The gene calls are TRBV5-1 and TRBJ2-3, with 12 bases that match TRBD2. The germline CDR1 and CDR2 sequences are SGHRS and YFSETQ. With V trimmed by 2 bases and J by 5 bases, 3 bases remained unmatched. The CDR3 runs to 15 residues.

This clonotype was counted between two and nine times. The chain is built from TRBV19 and TRBJ2-5, with D possibly matching TRBD2 (7 bases). The V gene lost 6 bases and the J gene lost 5 bases, with 13 bases spanning the gap. Germline V gene data show CDR1 as LNHDA and CDR2 as SQIVND (reference sequence). The CDR3 is 13 residues long. The CDR3 DNA follows: TGTGCCAGTAGCGAGGGGGGGAAGGAGACCCAGTACTTC. It encodes CASSEGGKETQYF.

The rearrangement links TRBV20-1 to TRBJ1-6; 7 nucleotides align to TRBD1. This CDR3 is built from 16 residues. V dropped 2 bases and J dropped 8; count of bases not matched to a gene: 12. CDR1 is DFQATT and CDR2 is SNEGSKA in the germline V gene (reference sequence). Here the CDR3 reads CSARKTGHSPDSPLHF. The DNA of the CDR3 is TGCAGTGCTAGAAAGACAGGGCACTCGCCCGATTCACCCCTCCACTTT.